The source of this TCR beta chain is a study of blood T cell repertoires in COVID-19. Study background: Acute and convalescent COVID-19 samples came from the United States, Italy and Spain.

Losses at the gene ends were 5 bases for V and 5 bases for J; bases not matched to a gene: 5. The germline V gene encodes CDR1 SGHVS and CDR2 FQNEAQ. The CDR3 is made up of 14 amino acids. The assay was immunoSEQ multiplex PCR, and TCRdb's table has in-frame clones only and misses some. The repertoire holds roughly 99,000 clones, with about 86% as singletons. This clone was found a few times. The sequence came from a man in his fifties with COVID-19, enrolled during active disease. The sequenced sample was peripheral blood. The chain has TRBV7-8 and TRBJ1-1, with TRBD1 matching 10 bases. Written as DNA, the CDR3 is TGTGCCAGCAGCCAGACAGGGGGCGCGACTGAAGCTTTCTTT. Encoded protein: CASSQTGGATEAFF. Full variable domain (remainder filled in from reference TRBV7-8 and TRBJ1-1): GAGVSQSPRYKVAKRGQDVALRCDPISGHVSLFWYQQALGQGPEFLTYFQNEAQLDKSGLPSDRFFAERPEGSVSTLKIQRTQQEDSAVYLCASSQTGGATEAFFGQGTRLTVV.